Given below is one TCR beta chain in context. Original processing notes: Amplifying reference gene primers gave estimates of nucleated cell counts. Repertoires were generated with immunoSEQ multiplex PCR, while TCRdb's copy carries only in-frame clones and drops some. V and J calls and clone size are given by that table; D and trimming were obtained from the DNA. This table has about 50,000 clones, 70% to 90% appearing once. Germline V gives CDR1 LNHNV, CDR2 YYDKDF (reference sequence). V lost 0 bases and J lost 1; bases outside the gene matches: 9. The CDR3 is 17 residues long. The record originates from a study of blood T cell repertoires in COVID-19. Study details: COVID-19 samples, acute and convalescent, were from the United States, Italy and Spain. Sample material is recorded as cDNA or gDNA derived from T cells, B-cell-depleted T cells, or PBMCs.

This chain joins TRBV15 and TRBJ2-7; TRBD1 aligns across 7 bases. The sequence was obtained from a human donor in a cohort sampled during active COVID-19. Sequenced sample: peripheral blood. As DNA, the CDR3 is TGTGCCACCAGCAGAGATCAAGGGACAGTCCGTTCCTACGAGCAGTACTTC. Amino acids: CATSRDQGTVRSYEQYF.